This TCR beta chain was profiled in a study of OX40 agonist ivuxolimab in advanced cancers. At the level of the study: All patients had ivuxolimab intravenously every 2 weeks at 0.01 to 10 mg/kg.

Trimming took off 2 bases at V and 5 bases at J, with 21 bases between the two ends. CDR3 size: 17 residues. Germline V gene data show CDR1 as LNHNV and CDR2 as YYDKDF (reference sequence). Sequencing was performed with immunoSEQ multiplex PCR; in TCRdb, only in-frame clones are kept and a portion is missing. This sample has about 69,000 clones, with 60% to 85% found just once. This clonotype was sampled from an adult with an advanced solid tumor such as melanoma, head and neck, liver or kidney cancer. The chain employs TRBV15 and TRBJ2-5; D unresolved. Material: CD4+ or CD8+ T cells sorted from blood, obtained in a trial of the OX40 agonist ivuxolimab. Here the CDR3 DNA reads TGTGCCACCAGCAGATCACCCCAGAGAGGTTCTGGGGAGACCCAGTACTTC. Translation: CATSRSPQRGSGETQYF.